One and the same sample provided the 22 T cell receptor beta chains below, sequenced in a study of cytomegalovirus exposure and HLA in healthy donors. The PCR had 60 Vbeta and 13 Jbeta primers. Clones were sequenced by immunoSEQ multiplex PCR, and TCRdb holds only the in-frame ones, with some missing. The repertoire holds about 100,000 clones, with around 80% as singletons. Sample: PBMCs. These receptors originate from a woman aged 55 to 70 in good health and CMV-seronegative.

The chain recombines TRBV2 with TRBJ1-2, with TRBD1 matching 8 bases. Germline CDR1 and CDR2: SNHLY and FYNNEI. Trimming cost V 9 bases and J 4 bases; bases outside gene matches: 4. CDR3 length equals 12 residues. The CDR3 sequence: CARGTGGYGYTF. CDR3 in DNA: TGTGCCAGAGGGACAGGTGGCTATGGCTACACCTTC.

V gene TRBV6-6 combines with J gene TRBJ1-3, with D possibly matching TRBD1 (5 bases). Germline lookup yields CDR1 MNHNY and CDR2 SVGAGI (reference sequence). The ends were cut back, 9 bases at V and 0 bases at J, with 18 bases in the middle. The CDR3 length is 16 residues. The CDR3 DNA is TGTGCCAGTTTCGGAACACAGGTTGCCTCTGGAAACACCATATATTTT. It is translated as CASFGTQVASGNTIYF.

V is TRBV20-1 and J is TRBJ1-2; D perhaps matches TRBD1 (5 bases). CDR1 is DFQATT, CDR2 SNEGSKA, per germline (reference sequence). V was clipped by 3 bases and J by 7 bases, with 9 bases between them. The CDR3 extends over 11 amino acids. The CDR3 sequence is CSASREGGYTF. The CDR3 region has the DNA TGCAGTGCTAGCAGGGAGGGTGGCTACACCTTC.

V is TRBV29-1 and J is TRBJ2-1, with 13 positions matching TRBD2. The CDR3 runs to 14 residues. Germline V CDR1 and CDR2: SQVTM, ANQGSEA. V trimming: 5 bases; J trimming: 6 bases; junction bases outside the gene matches: 4. The CDR3 bases are TGCAGCGTTCTAGGACTAGCGGGAGTCAATGAGCAGTTCTTC. It specifies CSVLGLAGVNEQFF.

This clone was counted a single time. The chain links TRBV10-3 to TRBJ1-2; possible D gene TRBD1, 6 bases. CDR1 is ENHRY and CDR2 is SYGVKD in the germline V gene. This CDR3 comprises 18 residues. V shed 2 bases and J shed 4 bases, with 23 bases lying between them. CDR3 sequence reads: CAISEPQGSRSSSYGYTF. CDR3 DNA sequence: TGTGCCATCAGTGAGCCACAGGGCTCCCGATCCTCTTCCTATGGCTACACCTTC.

This clone came up once. The chain carries TRBV30 and TRBJ2-5; TRBD2 agrees at 7 bases. The CDR3 has 15 amino acids. With 3 bases clipped from V and 2 bases from J, the junction kept 9 bases outside the gene matches. Germline V CDR1 and CDR2: GTSNPN, SVGIG (reference sequence). The CDR3 nucleotides read TGTGCCTGGAGCCCCTGGGGCGGGGGACAAGAGACCCAGTACTTC. Amino acids: CAWSPWGGGQETQYF.

V and J are TRBV6-5 and TRBJ1-4; 7 positions agree with TRBD1. The V gene's germline CDR1 is MNHEY and CDR2 SVGAGI. With V trimmed by 2 bases and J by 7 bases, 10 bases remained unmatched. This CDR3 spans 16 amino acids. CDR3 sequence: CASSYLPQGSSEKLFF. CDR3 nucleotides: TGTGCCAGCAGTTACCTACCACAGGGGTCGAGTGAAAAACTGTTTTTT.

The CDR3 nucleotides are TGCGCCAGCAGCTTTACAGGATCGAACACTGAAGCTTTCTTT. Its protein product is CASSFTGSNTEAFF. The chain carries TRBV5-1 and TRBJ1-1, with D perhaps TRBD1 (5 bases). Germline assignment: CDR1 SGHRS and CDR2 YFSETQ. The CDR3 sequence is 14 residues long. Trimming removed 2 bases at V and 1 base at J, with 9 bases between.

This chain connects TRBV27 to TRBJ2-1; D possibly corresponds to TRBD2 (6 bases). Trimming pared 1 base from V and 5 bases from J, leaving 15 bases between. This CDR3 region has 16 residues. Germline CDR1 and CDR2: MNHEY and SMNVEV (reference sequence). The CDR3 is CASSLYPRLENNEQFF. CDR3 DNA sequence: TGTGCCAGCAGTTTATACCCTCGACTAGAAAACAATGAGCAGTTCTTC.

The CDR3 here is CASSGGQGVNNEQFF. The DNA for the CDR3 is TGTGCCAGCAGCGGGGGACAGGGGGTGAACAATGAGCAGTTCTTC. This chain connects TRBV25-1 to TRBJ2-1; 11 bases line up with TRBD1. The J segment lost 5 bases and the V segment lost 6 bases, leaving 6 bases of the junction unmatched. The CDR3 runs to 15 residues. From germline, CDR1 is MGHDK and CDR2 SYGVNS.

V is TRBV28 and J is TRBJ1-1; tentative D call: TRBD1 (5 bases). The germline V and J ends were trimmed by 2 bases and 0 bases, with 16 bases remaining between them. The CDR3 runs 17 residues. In germline, CDR1 is MDHEN, CDR2 SYDVKM. The CDR3 reads CASSLEGDGYMNTEAFF. DNA of the CDR3: TGTGCCAGCAGTTTAGAAGGGGATGGTTACATGAACACTGAAGCTTTCTTT. Together with reference TRBV28 and TRBJ1-1, the CDR3 gives the full variable domain: DVKVTQSSRYLVKRTGEKVFLECVQDMDHENMFWYRQDPGLGLRLIYFSYDVKMKEKGDIPEGYSVSREKKERFSLILESASTNQTSMYLCASSLEGDGYMNTEAFFGQGTRLTVV.

J is TRBJ2-5 and V is TRBV18, with TRBD1 identical over 8 bases. The length of the CDR3 is 14 residues. Germline values: CDR1 KGHSH, CDR2 LQKENI. V lost 1 base to trimming and J lost 3 bases; unmatched junction nucleotides: 1. The CDR3 DNA follows: TGTGCCAGCTCACCACAACAGGGGGAAGAGACCCAGTACTTC. It codes for CASSPQQGEETQYF.

V is TRBV10-3 and J is TRBJ1-2; 7 nucleotides agree with TRBD1. From germline, CDR1 is ENHRY and CDR2 SYGVKD. The CDR3 loop spans 14 amino acids. The V gene end was trimmed by 5 bases and the J gene end by 0 bases; junction bases not matched to a gene: 3. The CDR3 DNA reads as TGTGCCATCAGTCGGGACAGAACTAACTATGGCTACACCTTC. This sequence encodes CAISRDRTNYGYTF.

J is TRBJ1-2 and V is TRBV18; 7 bases fit TRBD1. The germline V gene has CDR1 KGHSH and CDR2 LQKENI. The V segment lost 4 bases and the J segment 2 bases; nucleotides outside the gene matches: 7. The CDR3 covers 15 residues. The CDR3 here is CASSLQQGQNYGYTF. CDR3 DNA: TGTGCCAGCTCACTGCAACAGGGACAGAACTATGGCTACACCTTC.

CDR3 in amino acids: CASSDPGQQKLFF. The CDR3 DNA sequence: TGTGCCAGCAGTGACCCGGGACAGCAAAAACTGTTTTTT. The chain combines TRBV25-1 with TRBJ1-4; TRBD1 aligns across 7 bases. CDR3 length equals 13 residues. J was trimmed by 9 bases and V by 3 bases; bases with no gene match: 4. The germline gives CDR1 MGHDK, CDR2 SYGVNS.

As to this clone: The germline gene is not matched at one end of the junction; a read error may be the cause. The chain has TRBV6-5 and TRBJ2-7; TRBD1 might be the D (6 bases). Per germline, CDR1 MNHEY and CDR2 SVGAGI. There are 14 residues in the CDR3. The CDR3 DNA sequence: TGTGCCAGCAGCATCCGGGACAACTCCCACGAGCAGTACTTC. Its protein product is CASSIRDNSHEQYF.

The V and J genes are TRBV5-4 and TRBJ2-5; tentative D call: TRBD1 (6 bases). The length of the CDR3 is 13 residues. Germline values: CDR1 SGHNT, CDR2 YYREEE (reference sequence). V was clipped by 2 bases and J by 5 bases, with 10 bases between them. For the CDR3, the DNA is TGTGCCAGCAGCTTTAGTAGGGGGGAGACCCAGTACTTC. Its protein is CASSFSRGETQYF.

The chain links TRBV10-1 to TRBJ2-1, with 12 bases that match TRBD2. The CDR3 covers 15 residues. Germline lookup yields CDR1 WNHNN and CDR2 SYGVQD (reference sequence). Trimming at V came to 2 bases and at J to 7 bases, leaving 3 bases not matched to a gene. DNA of the CDR3: TGCGCCAGCAGTGAGGGACTAGCGGGACCGAATGAGCAGTTCTTC. Protein sequence: CASSEGLAGPNEQFF.

CDR3 in DNA: TGTGCCAGCTCACCACCGGGACTAGCGGGAGGGACAGATACGCAGTATTTT. It codes for CASSPPGLAGGTDTQYF. V gene TRBV18 combines with J gene TRBJ2-3, with TRBD2 matching 16 bases. J gave up 3 bases and V 0 bases, and 0 bases lay outside the gene matches. The CDR3 totals 17 residues. Germline assignment: CDR1 KGHSH and CDR2 LQKENI.

The genes are TRBV5-1 and TRBJ2-1, with 10 bases that match TRBD1. The V segment lost 4 bases and the J segment 8 bases; nucleotides outside the gene matches: 12. The CDR3 totals 16 residues. Germline CDR1 is SGHRS and CDR2 is YFSETQ. The CDR3 DNA follows: TGCGCCAGCAGCGACCTCGGGACAGGGGTTGTAGATGAGCAGTTCTTC. It codes for CASSDLGTGVVDEQFF.

V gene TRBV7-8 combines with J gene TRBJ2-4; TRBD2 matches 8 bases. J lost 6 bases, V lost 4 bases, and 5 bases had no gene match. The CDR3 sequence is 14 residues long. Germline V gene data show CDR1 as SGHVS and CDR2 as FQNEAQ. The CDR3 spells CASSSPGGANIQYF. CDR3 DNA sequence: TGTGCCAGCAGCTCCCCGGGGGGGGCAAACATTCAGTACTTC. The complete variable domain, with remaining parts taken from reference TRBV7-8 and TRBJ2-4, reads GAGVSQSPRYKVAKRGQDVALRCDPISGHVSLFWYQQALGQGPEFLTYFQNEAQLDKSGLPSDRFFAERPEGSVSTLKIQRTQQEDSAVYLCASSSPGGANIQYFGAGTRLSVL.

The V and J genes are TRBV4-1 and TRBJ2-5, with TRBD1 as a possible D gene (6 bases). Germline V gene sequence: CDR1 MGHRA, CDR2 YSYEKL. V lost 0 bases and J lost 2, with 16 bases in between. The CDR3 covers 17 residues. CDR3 DNA: TGCGCCAGCAGCCAAGATGTGGGGGCGTCGGGGCAAGAGACCCAGTACTTC. It specifies CASSQDVGASGQETQYF.